This T cell receptor beta chain was captured in a study of T-cell memory formation after mild COVID-19. This CDR3 has 16 residues. V lost 6 bases and J lost 4, with 21 bases in between. One entry per CDR3 protein results from TCRdb running MiXCR on the 5' RACE reads. The repertoire holds around 430,000 distinct CDR3 sequences, around a sixth seen once, with about a fifth in the top ten. The clonotype was recovered from a man aged 18 to 30 who had mild COVID-19 (a few samples of this study predate the infection). Cell type and time point are not known. Sequenced: PBMCs or a T cell subset sorted from them (not recorded which). The V call is TRBV23-1, the J call TRBJ2-5; perhaps D is TRBD1 or TRBD2 (6 bases each). TRBV23-1 is reported as an ORF; its role is uncertain. The CDR3 sequence is CASSARGGTEGETQYF. The CDR3 DNA is TGCGCCAGCAGCGCAAGAGGGGGGACCGAGGGAGAGACCCAGTACTTC.